The rows below give T cell receptor beta chains drawn from one sample of a study of blood T cell repertoires in COVID-19. Generated by immunoSEQ multiplex PCR, the TCRdb table keeps only in-frame clones and is missing some. The sample lists 52,000 or so clones; less than 95% were seen once. The sample taken for sequencing was peripheral blood. The source of these receptors is a human donor in a cohort sampled during active COVID-19. Both conserved end residues are part of each CDR3. The order of the fields is J gene, V gene, clone size, D gene, CDR3 DNA, CDR3 protein. A D gene is named only where the DNA matches it firmly. Size is omitted from some rows. Given values are once, few, many or a class for expanded clones.

>TRBJ1-5|TRBV2|NA|TRBD1
TGTGCCAGCAGTGAATGGGGCAGGGGGAAAAATCAGCCCCAGCATTTT
CASSEWGRGKNQPQHF
>TRBJ2-1|TRBV19|NA|TRBD2
TGTGCCAGTAGCCGCGGGAGGGCCCCCAATGAGCAGTTCTTC
CASSRGRAPNEQFF
>TRBJ1-2|TRBV5-4|NA|NA
TGTGCCAGCAACGGAGAGGGCGGAGGGTATGGCTACACCTTC
CASNGEGGGYGYTF
>TRBJ2-7|TRBV11-2|NA|NA
TGTGCCAGCAGCTTTCTTAGCGGTACAAGCTCCTACGAGCAGTACTTC
CASSFLSGTSSYEQYF
>TRBJ2-5|TRBV20-1|few|TRBD2
TGCAGTGCTAGTGCAGTAGCGGGAGACCAAGAGACCCAGTACTTC
CSASAVAGDQETQYF
>TRBJ2-5|TRBV19|NA|TRBD2
TGTGCCAGTAGTACAGGACTAGCGGGTGGGGAGACCCAGTACTTC
CASSTGLAGGETQYF
>TRBJ2-7|TRBV11-2|medium-sized|TRBD1
TGTGCCAGCAGCCCCTGGGACAGGGGGCTGAACGAGCAGTACTTC
CASSPWDRGLNEQYF
>TRBJ2-1|TRBV6-5|once|NA
TGTGCCAGCAGGGGACGGGACTTAAATGGCAATGAGCAGTTCTTC
CASRGRDLNGNEQFF
>TRBJ2-5|TRBV20-1|NA|NA
TGCAGTGCCCGACAGCAAGAGACCCAGTACTTC
CSARQQETQYF
>TRBJ1-1|TRBV3-1/TRBV3-2|NA|TRBD1
TGTGCCAGCAGCCAAGATCCGGGCTGGGCAGGGGGCTTGGACACTGAAGCTTTCTTT
CASSQDPGWAGGLDTEAFF
>TRBJ2-7|TRBV6-9|NA|TRBD2
TGTGCCAGCAGTTTCAGGACTAGCGGGGTCCCCCCCTACGAGCAGTACTTC
CASSFRTSGVPPYEQYF
>TRBJ1-1|TRBV4-1|NA|NA
TGCGCCAGCAGCCCGGAACAGGGTCTGAACACTGAAGCTTTCTTT
CASSPEQGLNTEAFF
>TRBJ1-5|TRBV6-2/TRBV6-3|once|TRBD1
TGTGCCAGCAGTTACTCGAGTATCGGCACAGGGGCGAATCAGCCCCAGCATTTT
CASSYSSIGTGANQPQHF
>TRBJ2-1|TRBV27|NA|TRBD1
TGTGCCAGCAGCGAGACAGGGTTTAGGAATGAGCAGTTCTTC
CASSETGFRNEQFF
>TRBJ2-7|TRBV7-9|NA|TRBD1
TGTGCCAGCAGCCAGATGGGACAGGGTGCCTACGAGCAGTACTTC
CASSQMGQGAYEQYF
>TRBJ2-7|TRBV7-6|NA|TRBD1
TGTGCCAGCAGCTTAGGTATTGGGACAGGGTACGAGCAGTACTTC
CASSLGIGTGYEQYF
>TRBJ1-2|TRBV19|few|NA
TGTGCCAGTAGTATAGTTCGGCAGGCCTACGACTATGGCTACACCTTC
CASSIVRQAYDYGYTF
>TRBJ1-1|TRBV10-3|few|TRBD1
TGTGCCATCACCGAACAGGGGGCGTCCACTGAAGCTTTCTTT
CAITEQGASTEAFF
>TRBJ2-1|TRBV5-1|NA|TRBD2
TGCGCCAGCAGCTTGGCGGGTAGCGGGAGCTCCTACAATGAGCAGTTCTTC
CASSLAGSGSSYNEQFF
>TRBJ1-3|TRBV4-2|NA|NA
TGTGCCAACAGCCCGATGGTCGCGAACACCATATATTTT
CANSPMVANTIYF
>TRBJ2-7|TRBV25-1|NA|NA
TGTGCCAGCAGTGATCCCTCAGGGGTCGACGAGCAGTACTTC
CASSDPSGVDEQYF
>TRBJ1-3|TRBV12-3/TRBV12-4|NA|NA
TGTGCCAGCAGTACAGCGGGGGGAAACACCATATATTTT
CASSTAGGNTIYF
>TRBJ2-5|TRBV5-4|NA|TRBD1
TGTGCCAGCAGCTTGGGAGGACAGGGCGAGGAGACCCAGTACTTC
CASSLGGQGEETQYF
>TRBJ2-2|TRBV12-5|large|NA
TGTGCTAGTGGTACGGACAGTATGAACACCGGGGAGCTGTTTTTT
CASGTDSMNTGELFF
>TRBJ2-2|TRBV11-2|NA|NA
TGTGCCAGCAGCCCATCACAGGGCGCAGTCACCGGGGAGCTGTTTTTT
CASSPSQGAVTGELFF
>TRBJ1-1|TRBV25-1|NA|NA
TGTGCCAGCAGTGGCTACCTGAACACTGAAGCTTTCTTT
CASSGYLNTEAFF
>TRBJ1-1|TRBV11-2|NA|TRBD1
TGTGCCAGCAGCTTACGGACAGGGGGCACTGAAGCTTTCTTT
CASSLRTGGTEAFF
>TRBJ1-2|TRBV30|NA|NA
TGTGCCTGCTACACGGGTCCAAGGCCGGGCTACACCTTC
CACYTGPRPGYTF
>TRBJ2-3|TRBV19|once|TRBD1
TGTGCCAGCCGGACAGGGGGACTTTACACAGATACGCAGTATTTT
CASRTGGLYTDTQYF
>TRBJ1-3|TRBV3-1/TRBV3-2|NA|TRBD1
TGTGCCAGCAGCCAAGTAGTGGCAGGGGGAAACTCTGGAAACACCATATATTTT
CASSQVVAGGNSGNTIYF
>TRBJ2-7|TRBV15|NA|TRBD2
TGTGCCACCAGCAGGACTAGCGGGAATTCCTACGAGCAGTACTTC
CATSRTSGNSYEQYF
>TRBJ2-1|TRBV19|NA|TRBD2
TGTGCCAGTAGTTCGGGACTAGCGGGAGGGAATGAGCAGTTCTTC
CASSSGLAGGNEQFF
>TRBJ2-6|TRBV11-2|NA|NA
TGTGCCAGCAGCTTATACGATACGGGAGCCAACGTCCTGACTTTC
CASSLYDTGANVLTF
>TRBJ1-1|TRBV28|NA|TRBD1
TGTGCCAGCAGTTTAACGGACAGGCCGAACACTGAAGCTTTCTTT
CASSLTDRPNTEAFF
>TRBJ2-1|TRBV7-3|NA|TRBD2
TGTGCCAGCAGCTCCGGATTACTAGCGGGGTCCTACAATGAGCAGTTCTTC
CASSSGLLAGSYNEQFF
>TRBJ1-6|TRBV19|NA|NA
TGTGCCAGTAGTAAGCGGGGCGATTGGAATTCACCCCTCCACTTT
CASSKRGDWNSPLHF
>TRBJ2-6|TRBV19|NA|NA
TGTGCCAGTAGTATAGATCTGGGGAGTGGGGCCAACGTCCTGACTTTC
CASSIDLGSGANVLTF
>TRBJ2-3|TRBV7-8|NA|TRBD2
TGTGCCAGCAGCTTAGCCTCGGGGTCGGTAGCGGGAGGCCAAGGTACGCAGTATTTT
CASSLASGSVAGGQGTQYF
>TRBJ2-1|TRBV11-2|NA|TRBD2
TGTGCCAGCAGCTTAGAACCTAGCGGGAGGGTGAATGAGCAGTTCTTC
CASSLEPSGRVNEQFF
>TRBJ2-1|TRBV7-9|once|TRBD2
TGTGCCAGCAGCTTCGAGCTAGCGGGGTTCTACAATGAGCAGTTCTTC
CASSFELAGFYNEQFF
>TRBJ1-1|TRBV27|NA|NA
TGTGCCAGCAGAGACTGGACAGCTAACACTGAAGCTTTCTTT
CASRDWTANTEAFF
>TRBJ2-7|TRBV30|NA|NA
TGTGCCTGGTATGACATACAGGGTAAACAGTACTTC
CAWYDIQGKQYF
>TRBJ1-6|TRBV6-5|NA|TRBD1
TGTGCCAGCAGTTACATCGACAGGGGTTCTTCACCCCTCCACTTT
CASSYIDRGSSPLHF
>TRBJ1-6|TRBV6-5|NA|NA
TGTGCCAGCAGACAAACAGGGATTTCACCCCTCCACTTT
CASRQTGISPLHF
>TRBJ1-1|TRBV5-1|NA|NA
TGCGCCAGCAAAGGAGGGACCATGAACACTGAAGCTTTCTTT
CASKGGTMNTEAFF
>TRBJ2-1|TRBV29-1|NA|NA
TGCAGCGTTAGGACAAGGCCGACTTCCTACAATGAGCAGTTCTTC
CSVRTRPTSYNEQFF
>TRBJ1-1|TRBV9|NA|TRBD1
TGTGCCAGCAGCATCCTGGGACAGGGGAACACTGAAGCTTTCTTT
CASSILGQGNTEAFF
>TRBJ2-7|TRBV30|NA|TRBD2
TGTGCCTGGAGTGTGGTCCGAGCGGGACCCCGGGGGCAGTACTTC
CAWSVVRAGPRGQYF